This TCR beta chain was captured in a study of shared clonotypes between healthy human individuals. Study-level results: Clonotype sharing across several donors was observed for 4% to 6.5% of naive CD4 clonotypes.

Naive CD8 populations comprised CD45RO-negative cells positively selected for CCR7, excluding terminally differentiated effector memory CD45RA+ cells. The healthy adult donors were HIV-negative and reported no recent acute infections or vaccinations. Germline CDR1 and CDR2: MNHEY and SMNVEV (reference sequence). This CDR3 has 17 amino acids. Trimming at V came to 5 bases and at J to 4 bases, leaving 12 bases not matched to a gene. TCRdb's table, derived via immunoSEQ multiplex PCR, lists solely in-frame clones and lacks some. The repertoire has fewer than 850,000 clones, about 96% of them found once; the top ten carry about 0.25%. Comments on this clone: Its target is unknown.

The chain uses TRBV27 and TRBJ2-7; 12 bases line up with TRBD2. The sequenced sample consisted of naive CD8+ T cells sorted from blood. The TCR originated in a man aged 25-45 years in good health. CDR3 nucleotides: TGTGCCAGCAGTCATCTAGCGGGAGGGCCGGGACCTTACGAGCAGTACTTC. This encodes CASSHLAGGPGPYEQYF.